This T cell receptor (beta chain) was retrieved from a study of CD8 T cells in Susac syndrome. Random hexamers served to reverse transcribe about 0.45 to 1 ug RNA. MiXCR, run by TCRdb on the immunoSEQ multiplex PCR reads, gives a single entry per CDR3 protein. The data show 130,000 or so distinct CDR3 sequences, with about 95% seen just once and about 0.11% held by the top ten. This TCR came from a human donor with multiple sclerosis. The sequenced sample consisted of CD4+ T cells from PBMCs.

This CDR3 reads CASSYSSREAINQPQHF. The DNA of the CDR3 is TGTGCCAGCAGTTACTCGTCCAGGGAGGCCATCAATCAGCCCCAGCATTTT. The chain carries TRBV6-2 or TRBV6-3 and TRBJ1-5, with D perhaps matching TRBD1 (5 bases). The CDR3 has 17 residues. CDR1 and CDR2 (germline): MNHEY, SVGEGT. Trimming removed 0 bases from V and 3 bases from J, with 15 bases in between.